This TCR beta chain was sequenced during a study of Graves' ophthalmopathy and Graves' hyperthyroidism. Study overall: Peripheral blood (taken before any treatment) was collected at initial diagnosis.

This clonotype was counted many times. Antigen unknown. Study results and limitations: Also, most clonotypes expanded in the thyroid above 0.001 frequency appeared in blood.

RNA transcripts yielded amplified TCR beta CDR3 regions. The authors performed first-round RT-PCR with HTBI primers and then a second-round multiplex PCR. TCRdb re-derived calls from the multiplex PCR reads in MiXCR, one entry per CDR3 protein. The repertoire holds some 200,000 distinct CDR3 sequences, with 25% to 30% as singletons. Moderate-to-severe activity, CAS ≥3, NOSPECS ≥4 and a duration under 3 months were seen in donors with ophthalmopathy. Uncontrolled infections, pregnancy, lactation or other autoimmune diseases led to patient exclusion. The CDR3 loop spans 14 amino acids. Trimming left V 1 base short and J 6 bases short, with 16 bases between. CDR1 is SQVTM, CDR2 ANQGSEA, per germline.

Sample: peripheral blood. This TCR was recovered from a man aged 50-59 years with Graves' ophthalmopathy. The chain joins TRBV29-1 to TRBJ2-7; D remains unclear. The CDR3 spells CSVEGLKGPGEQYF. The CDR3 bases are TGCAGCGTTGAAGGCCTGAAGGGCCCTGGCGAGCAGTACTTC.